The rows below give T cell receptor beta chains drawn from one sample of a study of glioma-infiltrating T cells. TCRdb reprocessed the multiplex PCR reads via MiXCR and lists one record per CDR3 protein. The sample has fewer than 200,000 distinct CDR3 sequences; approximately 40% are singletons. The sequencing sample was made of glioma tissue, nonneoplastic brain tissue, or PBMCs (not recorded which). The receptors originated from a human donor with low-grade glioma or glioblastoma, undergoing nonglioma brain surgery, or in good health (not recorded which). The CDR3 runs from the conserved cysteine through the conserved F or W. D genes are given only for firm matches.

d_call,v_call,cdr3_aa
.,TRBV7-3,CASNRGRDATEAFF
TRBD1,TRBV3-1,CASLGQGTDTQYF
TRBD2,TRBV2,CASRHRTSGIRETQYF
TRBD1,TRBV28,CASSSRTGGGETQYF
TRBD1,TRBV11-2,CASREMTGGGDTQYF
TRBD1,TRBV10-3,CAISESLIGQGAQKLLF
.,TRBV3-1,CASSPTHGSGNTIYF
TRBD2,TRBV29-1,CSVQSSGISYEQYF
.,TRBV20-1,CSAKKMDSGDTQNF
.,TRBV10-3,CAISESQDEQFF
.,TRBV27,CASSWRDRNTQYF
TRBD2,TRBV7-6,CASRPQTSGNVDEQFF
TRBD2,TRBV28,CASCGLAGVEQYF
TRBD1,TRBV27,CASKKQGAQYEQYF
.,TRBV24-1,CATTAYEQYF
.,TRBV29-1,CVGSSYNEQFF
.,TRBV28,CASSPPPDPYGYTF
.,TRBV15,CATSRAGGGDEQYF
TRBD2,TRBV20-1,CSAPLRESGSLYEQYF
.,TRBV20-1,CSAVGAGPASGEQFF
.,TRBV5-1,CASRRDGASPLHF
TRBD2,TRBV7-8,CASSFTSGSNEQYF
.,TRBV29-1,CSVGGNQPQHF
.,TRBV6-1,CASSIVVETGELFF
.,TRBV6-1,CASSRIEAHNEQFF
TRBD1,TRBV12-5,CASGSVLDRDNQPQHF
.,TRBV6-1,CASGDLMNTQYF
.,TRBV2,CASSELEGSNQPQHF
TRBD1,TRBV20-1,CSATQGIAYNEQFF
.,TRBV12-3/TRBV12-4,CASSSYSTDTQYF
TRBD2,TRBV6-1,CASRNLAGPYEQYF
.,TRBV6-6,CASSYEVSGEQFF
TRBD2,TRBV12-3/TRBV12-4,CASRQLAGSYNEQFF
TRBD1,TRBV12-5,CASGTFPDRAYDQYF
.,TRBV2,CASRDDRNYGYTF
.,TRBV29-1,CSGGVNTEAFF
TRBD1,TRBV3-1,CASSQGTGAWYEQYF
TRBD2,TRBV20-1,CSAKELARTDTQYF
.,TRBV25-1,CASRPPGHFNTEAFF
.,TRBV10-3,CAISGAEEQYF
.,TRBV5-1,CASKLASGTDTQYF